This T cell receptor (beta chain) was captured by sequencing in a study of cytomegalovirus exposure and HLA in healthy donors. Study in general: Counted in an early data release were about 86 million unique TCRs from HLA-typed donors.

13 Jbeta primers and 60 Vbeta primers were used for the PCR. The table came from immunoSEQ multiplex PCR; TCRdb's copy has only in-frame clones and leaves some out. Its table lists approximately 77,000 clones. General study results and limits: The authors assumed roughly uniform sequencing depth across donors for presence/absence analyses. The dataset shows that most TCR sequences were rare, while some public TCRs occurred in many donors.

Concerning this clone: The antigen is unknown.

The sample taken for sequencing was PBMCs. The sequence was collected from a man aged 25-45 years in good health and CMV-seronegative.

The CDR3 here is CASYREVYYGYTF. CDR3 bases: TGTGCCAGCTATAGAGAGGTCTACTATGGCTACACCTTC. The rearrangement links TRBV2 to TRBJ1-2; D gene unclear. The germline V and J ends were trimmed by 8 bases and 3 bases, with 13 bases remaining between them. CDR1 is SNHLY and CDR2 is FYNNEI in the germline V gene. This CDR3 contains 13 residues.